The clone carrying this T cell receptor (beta chain) was picked up many times. Staff drew roughly 10 milliliters of peripheral blood from each donor. V was cut by 5 bases and J by 2 bases, with 13 bases left in between. Germline loops: CDR1 DFQATT, CDR2 SNEGSKA (reference sequence). CDR3 size: 14 residues. A second PCR of 7 to 11 cycles used a sample-barcoded 5' primer and a J-beta primer mix. TCRdb recomputed calls from the 5' RACE reads with MiXCR, one row per CDR3 protein. The sample shows roughly 1,700,000 distinct CDR3 sequences, 28% of them seen only once. This entry is derived from a study of blood T cells in healthy people across ages.

The V and J genes are TRBV20-1 and TRBJ2-1; D is uncertain. The sequencing input was blood. The source of this sequence is a woman in her 30s in good health. DNA of the CDR3: TGCAGTGCTCACCGACCCGAGACCTACAATGAGCAGTTCTTC. Translation gives CSAHRPETYNEQFF.